This T cell receptor (beta chain) is from a study of CD8+ T cells in alopecia areata (dated by TCRdb to between 2018 and 2020). In terms of the full investigation: The treated patients took part in an open-label pilot trial in which moderate-to-severe alopecia areata was treated with oral tofacitinib at 5 to 10 mg twice daily. Tofacitinib was administered for 6 to 18 months, and 6 months of follow-up off drug were then conducted to assess delayed response and recurrence. Disease severity in treated patients was measured with the SALT score, which quantifies the percentage of affected scalp surface area. The study used high-throughput TCRbeta sequencing to examine T cell clonal expansion in alopecia areata, in both the C3H/HeJ mouse model and human patients. Scalp tissue and sorted CD4+ and CD8+ peripheral blood T cells from patchy and totalis/universalis alopecia areata patients and from healthy controls were covered by human TCRbeta sequencing. Biopsies were taken from tofacitinib-treated patients at baseline and again at 4 and 24 weeks into treatment, and several of those patients also had a later scalp biopsy. Scalp clonality was compared across normal scalp (n=4), patchy alopecia areata scalp (n=8), and alopecia totalis/universalis scalp (n=8). The RNA source kit depended on sample type: the PAXgene miRNA kit for fixed scalp, the miRNeasy kit for PBMCs, and the RNeasy kit for mouse skin. TCRbeta CDR3 regions were amplified by immunoSEQ multiplex PCR using 35 Vbeta forward and 13 Jbeta reverse primers.

Study-wide findings and limitations: The treated cohort was small, with a single nonresponder, so links between baseline CD8+ expansion and response need larger studies. Shared TCR sequences between patients were less evident than in mice, which may be partly attributable to HLA diversity in the patient population. Compared with normal scalp, lesional scalp, particularly in alopecia totalis/universalis, had higher clonality and more expanded CD8+ clones, which suggests antigenic drive. Unlike mouse skin, where gammadelta T cells dominate, normal human skin contains resident alphabeta T cells that get sequenced too, which complicates analysis of the scalp TCR repertoire. Tofacitinib significantly decreased scalp clonality and the number of expanded CD8+ clones among the top 100 scalp clones. Many expanded lesional clones were found to persist in scalp and blood during tofacitinib treatment, and relapse after treatment cessation may be partly explained by this persistence.

The time point label, as the study defines it: more than 3 weeks on oral tofacitinib. Per the publication, the treatment or condition label means: oral pan-JAK inhibitor, 5-10 mg twice daily. From alopecia areata patients, peripheral blood was collected along with lesional scalp punch biopsies. PBMCs were isolated by density centrifugation and stained for CD3, CD4 and CD8, after which CD4+ and CD8+ T cells were sorted on a FACSAria. Points on this clone: Its target antigen remains unknown. No much larger clonotype is one base removed from it; base qualities were not supplied.

Reading from cysteine to phenylalanine, the CDR3 counts 14 amino acids. The CDR3 DNA has 42 bases and is translated from base 1. Reading the germline V gene gives CDR1 MGHRA and CDR2 YSYEKL. The V and J ends are trimmed by 4 bases and 1 base, leaving 10 bases between them. The library was prepared using the immunoSEQ multiplex PCR assay. For TCR sequencing, RNA was extracted from every sample and reverse transcribed into cDNA to serve as template. First-strand cDNA was synthesized using SuperScript III with a 2:1 mix of oligo-dT and random hexamers. A synthetic immune receptor repertoire was used to assess amplification bias, and residual bias was removed computationally. Per the original workflow: After raw reads were preprocessed to remove errors, the CDR3 was defined following IMGT conventions as running from the conserved cysteine to phenylalanine. Clonality was computed as 1 minus the Shannon entropy, with the entropy normalized by log2 of the number of productive unique TCRs. Whether scalp clones were CD4 or CD8 was inferred by matching scalp TCRbeta sequences against CD4 and CD8 repertoires sorted from blood. In TCRdb, the immuneACCESS table is reduced to in-frame sequences with V and J assigned. These tables do not hold every clone; where another copy was compared, an unresolved V gene accounts for under half, and the others remain unexplained. The DNA was the basis for D and trimming; V, J and clone size are from that table. For this sample there are about 210,000 clones; about 64% appear just once. The ten largest clones represent roughly 4.2% of the sample.

Recombination joined TRBV4-1 with TRBJ2-5; the D gene is possibly TRBD2, with 6 bases matching. The receptor comes from a human donor with alopecia areata. Sequencing used CD4+ T cells sorted from blood, obtained at week 4, from a patient treated with tofacitinib. The DNA reads TGCGCCAGCAGCCGCGGGACTTTCCAAGAGACCCAGTACTTC. It is translated as CASSRGTFQETQYF.